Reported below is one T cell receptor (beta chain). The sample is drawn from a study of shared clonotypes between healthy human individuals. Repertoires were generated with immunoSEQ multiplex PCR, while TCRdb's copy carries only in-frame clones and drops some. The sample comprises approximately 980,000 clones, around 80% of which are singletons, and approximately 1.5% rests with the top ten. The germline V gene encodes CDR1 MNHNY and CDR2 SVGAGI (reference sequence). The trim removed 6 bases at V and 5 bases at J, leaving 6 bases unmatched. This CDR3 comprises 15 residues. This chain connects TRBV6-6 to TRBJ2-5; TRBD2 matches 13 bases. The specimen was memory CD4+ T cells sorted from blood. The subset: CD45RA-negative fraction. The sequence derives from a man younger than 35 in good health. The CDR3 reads CASSLLAGGRETQYF. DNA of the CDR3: TGTGCCAGCAGCTTACTAGCGGGGGGGAGGGAGACCCAGTACTTC.